These 28 T cell receptor beta chains were all obtained from the same sample, sequenced in a study of shared clonotypes between healthy human individuals. Naive CD8 cells, CD45RO-negative and positively selected for CCR7, excluded terminally differentiated effector memory CD45RA+ cells. Profiling relied on immunoSEQ multiplex PCR, and the TCRdb table lists in-frame clones only, not all of them. The table includes about 750,000 clones, about 92% detected once. Material: naive CD8+ T cells sorted from blood. These receptor sequences come from a man aged 25 to 40 in good health.

The V gene is TRBV7-9, the J gene TRBJ2-6, with D possibly matching TRBD1 (6 bases). Germline CDR1 and CDR2: SEHNR and FQNEAQ (reference sequence). The CDR3 covers 15 residues. V lost 5 bases and J lost 11, with 19 bases in between. DNA for the CDR3: TGTGCCAGCAGCCCCAACACAGGGATAAACTACGTCCTGACTTTC. Its translation is CASSPNTGINYVLTF.

The CDR3 here is CASSFKGLDEQYF. As DNA, the CDR3 is TGTGCCAGCAGCTTTAAGGGACTCGACGAGCAGTACTTC. The chain combines TRBV13 with TRBJ2-7; possible D gene TRBD2, 6 bases. In germline, CDR1 is PRHDT, CDR2 FYEKMQ (reference sequence). This CDR3 contains 13 residues. V was trimmed by 3 bases and J by 5 bases, leaving 11 bases between them.

Written as DNA, the CDR3 is TGCGCCAGCAGCTTACAGGGGCCGTCCTACGAGCAGTACTTC. Translated, it gives CASSLQGPSYEQYF. The chain couples TRBV5-1 to TRBJ2-7; 7 bases align to TRBD1. The CDR3 is 14 residues long. Unmatched junction bases numbered 3, after V lost 2 bases and J lost 1 base. The germline gives CDR1 SGHRS, CDR2 YFSETQ.

The rearrangement uses TRBV9 and TRBJ2-3; D gene uncertain. Germline V CDR1 and CDR2: SGDLS, YYNGEE. CDR3 length equals 14 residues. Between the trimmed V and J ends, which lost 0 bases and 6 bases, there was a span of 11 bases. The CDR3 region has the DNA TGTGCCAGCAGCGTAGAACCCCCGGAGGATACGCAGTATTTT. Translation: CASSVEPPEDTQYF.

Here the CDR3 DNA reads TGTGCCTGGAGTGTGGTAGCCTCAACCCAGTTCTTC. The encoded protein is CAWSVVASTQFF. The chain carries TRBV30 and TRBJ2-1; D gene unclear. The CDR3 has 12 amino acids. Germline V gene data show CDR1 as GTSNPN and CDR2 as SVGIG (reference sequence). Trimming took 0 bases from V and 13 from J, leaving 13 bases between them.

This clone showed up just once. The rearrangement links TRBV30 to TRBJ2-7, with 7 positions matching TRBD2. The CDR3 runs 16 residues. The V segment lost 0 bases and the J segment 2 bases; nucleotides outside the gene matches: 10. Germline V gene lookup returns CDR1 GTSNPN and CDR2 SVGIG (reference sequence). The CDR3 sequence: CAWSVWDYPAAYEQYF. CDR3 DNA: TGTGCCTGGAGTGTGTGGGACTATCCCGCCGCCTACGAGCAGTACTTC. Using reference TRBV30 and TRBJ2-7 for the parts outside the CDR3, the full variable domain is SQTIHQWPATLVQPVGSPLSLECTVEGTSNPNLYWYRQAAGRGLQLLFYSVGIGQISSEVPQNLSASRPQDRQFILSSKKLLLSDSGFYLCAWSVWDYPAAYEQYFGPGTRLTVT.

The genes are TRBV9 and TRBJ2-5, with D perhaps given as TRBD1 or TRBD2 (6 bases each). Germline V gene data show CDR1 as SGDLS and CDR2 as YYNGEE. V was clipped by 0 bases and J by 6 bases, with 12 bases between them. CDR3 size: 14 residues. The CDR3 DNA is TGTGCCAGCAGCGTAGAGAGGGGGGCGAAGACCCAGTACTTC. Residues: CASSVERGAKTQYF.

The chain recombines TRBV27 with TRBJ2-7; D perhaps matches TRBD2 (6 bases). Germline V lookup: CDR1 MNHEY, CDR2 SMNVEV (reference sequence). V was pared by 6 bases and J by 2 bases, with 14 bases between. The CDR3 extends over 14 amino acids. This chain's CDR3 is CASRGGGGAYEQYF. The CDR3 nucleotides read TGTGCCAGCAGGGGGGGAGGAGGGGCCTACGAGCAGTACTTC.

The chain couples TRBV14 to TRBJ2-7; 8 nucleotides align to TRBD2. The CDR3 spans 15 residues. Germline V gene data show CDR1 as SGHDN and CDR2 as FVKESK. The trim removed 1 base at V and 3 bases at J, leaving 5 bases unmatched. The CDR3 DNA sequence: TGTGCCAGCAGCCAAGCCAGCGGGAGTAGCTACGAGCAGTACTTC. Protein: CASSQASGSSYEQYF.

The CDR3 DNA reads TGTGCCAGTAGTGTAACCGGGACTAGCGGTGAGCAGTTCTTC. Its translation is CASSVTGTSGEQFF. The V gene is TRBV19, the J gene TRBJ2-1, with 11 bases lining up with TRBD2. Germline CDR1 is LNHDA and CDR2 is SQIVND (reference sequence). Losses at the gene ends were 5 bases for V and 9 bases for J; bases not matched to a gene: 6. CDR3 length equals 14 residues.

This chain uses TRBV7-9 with TRBJ2-1; a weak D match, TRBD1 (5 bases). Germline CDR1 is SEHNR and CDR2 is FQNEAQ (reference sequence). V gave up 5 bases and J gave up 2 bases, with 13 bases separating them. The CDR3 runs 15 residues. CDR3 DNA sequence: TGTGCCAGCAGCCTACCAGGGAAGCCCTACAATGAGCAGTTCTTC. This sequence encodes CASSLPGKPYNEQFF.

The chain employs TRBV11-2 and TRBJ1-1; 12 bases are a match to TRBD1. This CDR3 comprises 13 residues. Germline V gene data show CDR1 as SGHAT and CDR2 as FQNNGV. V dropped 4 bases and J dropped 11; count of bases not matched to a gene: 5. The CDR3 nucleotides are TGTGCCAGCAGCTCCGGGACAGGGGGCAAGGCTTTCTTT. It specifies CASSSGTGGKAFF.

Turning to this clone: This sample also contains other DNA sequences that code for the same CDR3. The rearrangement links TRBV11-2 to TRBJ2-6; D unclear. The CDR3 runs 15 residues. Per germline, CDR1 SGHAT and CDR2 FQNNGV. V was pared by 1 base and J by 2 bases, with 6 bases between. The CDR3 DNA reads TGTGCCAGCAGCTTAGGCAGAACTGGGGCCAACGTCCTGACTTTC. Translating it yields CASSLGRTGANVLTF.

The J gene is TRBJ2-1, the V gene TRBV5-6; D gene ambiguous. The CDR3 sequence is 14 residues long. V gave up 5 bases and J gave up 12 bases, with 21 bases separating them. Per the germline V gene, CDR1 is SGHDT and CDR2 is YYEEEE. CDR3 sequence (DNA): TGTGCCAGCAGTTACCTAAGCGCCAGTATGTGGCAGTTCTTC. Its translation: CASSYLSASMWQFF.

The V call is TRBV7-9, the J call TRBJ1-2; D gene unclear. Trimming removed 3 bases at V and 7 bases at J, with 12 bases between. The germline gives CDR1 SEHNR, CDR2 FQNEAQ (reference sequence). The CDR3 extends over 13 amino acids. The CDR3 nucleotides are TGTGCCAGCAGCTTGGACGCTAGGGCTGGCTACACCTTC. It is translated as CASSLDARAGYTF.

The V call is TRBV7-9, the J call TRBJ1-1; D remains ambiguous. The CDR3 is 13 amino acids. Deletions cut 0 bases from V and 5 bases from J, with 7 bases between. CDR1 and CDR2 from the germline V gene are SEHNR and FQNEAQ (reference sequence). This CDR3 reads CASSLAPATEAFF. In nucleotides, the CDR3 is TGTGCCAGCAGCTTAGCCCCCGCGACTGAAGCTTTCTTT. Supplemented by reference TRBV7-9 and TRBJ1-1, the full variable domain reads DTGVSQNPRHKITKRGQNVTFRCDPISEHNRLYWYRQTLGQGPEFLTYFQNEAQLEKSRLLSDRFSAERPKGSFSTLEIQRTEQGDSAMYLCASSLAPATEAFFGQGTRLTVV.

A few counts support this clone. One end of the junction does not line up with germline, which may come from a read error. The chain's CDR3 is CVSRETDYNEQFF. The DNA of the CDR3 is TGTGTCAGCCGGGAAACAGACTACAATGAGCAGTTCTTC. V and J are TRBV2 and TRBJ2-1, with D possibly matching TRBD2 (5 bases). This CDR3 has 13 residues. Germline V gene lookup returns CDR1 SNHLY and CDR2 FYNNEI.

This chain uses TRBV6-5 with TRBJ1-1; 8 bases match TRBD1. V lost 7 bases to trimming and J lost 8 bases; unmatched junction nucleotides: 6. The CDR3 has 12 amino acids. Germline V lookup: CDR1 MNHEY, CDR2 SVGAGI. The CDR3 is CASIARGQEAFF. Written as DNA, the CDR3 is TGTGCCAGCATAGCCAGGGGGCAGGAAGCTTTCTTT.

The chain joins TRBV9 to TRBJ2-6; no firm D call. CDR3 length equals 16 residues. Deletions cut 3 bases from V and 0 bases from J, with 10 bases between. From germline, CDR1 is SGDLS and CDR2 YYNGEE. The CDR3 nucleotides read TGTGCCAGCAGCGACCGCGCCCCCTCTGGGGCCAACGTCCTGACTTTC. It specifies CASSDRAPSGANVLTF.

J is TRBJ2-3 and V is TRBV5-1; 8 bases line up with TRBD2. CDR3 length equals 17 residues. With 0 bases clipped from V and 4 bases from J, the junction kept 10 bases outside the gene matches. Germline V lookup: CDR1 SGHRS, CDR2 YFSETQ. In DNA, the CDR3 is TGCGCCAGCAGCTTGGGAGTACTAGCGGTTGTCTCAGATACGCAGTATTTT. Amino acids: CASSLGVLAVVSDTQYF.

The chain employs TRBV9 and TRBJ2-3; the D gene is possibly TRBD1 (5 bases). Per the germline V gene, CDR1 is SGDLS and CDR2 is YYNGEE. The ends were cut back, 0 bases at V and 2 bases at J, with 13 bases in the middle. The CDR3 is made up of 16 amino acids. The CDR3, as DNA: TGTGCCAGCAGCGTAGGGCTGGGGCCGGACACAGATACGCAGTATTTT. Protein sequence: CASSVGLGPDTDTQYF.

V and J are TRBV4-1 and TRBJ2-7; D gene ambiguous. This CDR3 spans 15 amino acids. Germline V gives CDR1 MGHRA, CDR2 YSYEKL. V was pared by 6 bases and J by 6 bases, with 21 bases between. CDR3 in amino acids: CASSLSGMTGGEQYF. The CDR3 DNA reads TGCGCCAGCAGTCTAAGTGGGATGACTGGCGGCGAGCAGTACTTC.

The sample holds one count of this clone. In DNA, the CDR3 is TGTGCCAGCAGTGAAGAGGACCGGAGCTACTACGAGCAGTACTTC. Translating it yields CASSEEDRSYYEQYF. V usage is TRBV6-1 and J usage is TRBJ2-7; D is uncertain. Germline lookup yields CDR1 MNHNS and CDR2 SASEGT. The CDR3 loop spans 15 amino acids. The V end was cut by 1 base, the J end by 3 bases, with 13 bases between.

The chain is built from TRBV2 and TRBJ2-1, with D possibly matching TRBD2 (6 bases). The length of the CDR3 is 16 residues. The V gene's germline CDR1 is SNHLY and CDR2 FYNNEI. V was clipped by 6 bases and J by 1 base, with 16 bases between them. The CDR3 region has the DNA TGTGCCAGCAGCCACTTAGCGGACCTATCCTACAATGAGCAGTTCTTC. This translates into CASSHLADLSYNEQFF.

The CDR3 coding sequence is TGCGCCAGCAGCCCCCAGGGGGCCCTGCAAGAAAAACTGTTTTTT. Protein: CASSPQGALQEKLFF. V is TRBV5-1 and J is TRBJ1-4; 8 positions match TRBD1. Germline CDR1 reads SGHRS; CDR2 reads YFSETQ. J lost 8 bases, V lost 4 bases, and 10 bases had no gene match. The CDR3 is 15 amino acids.

The chain recombines TRBV9 with TRBJ2-7; D remains unclear. The V end lost 3 bases, the J end lost 2 bases, and 6 bases lay between the germline ends. The CDR3 covers 12 residues. CDR1 and CDR2 from the germline V gene are SGDLS and YYNGEE. CDR3 sequence: CASSADAYEQYF. DNA of the CDR3: TGTGCCAGCAGCGCGGACGCCTACGAGCAGTACTTC.

The V and J genes are TRBV19 and TRBJ1-1, with D tentatively TRBD1 (5 bases). Germline CDR1 LNHDA, CDR2 SQIVND (reference sequence). The CDR3 runs 15 residues. V lost 9 bases and J lost 8, with 25 bases in between. This chain's CDR3 is CASTDPGLREGEAFF. The DNA of the CDR3 is TGTGCCAGCACCGACCCGGGACTAAGGGAGGGAGAAGCTTTCTTT.

This clone was observed once. The V call is TRBV5-4, the J call TRBJ2-1; D is perhaps TRBD1 or TRBD2 (5 bases each). Germline V gene data show CDR1 as SGHNT and CDR2 as YYREEE (reference sequence). Deletions cut 3 bases from V and 6 bases from J, with 16 bases between. This CDR3 has 15 residues. CDR3 in amino acids: CASSWVGTSSNEQFF. Written as DNA, the CDR3 is TGTGCCAGCAGCTGGGTCGGGACGAGTAGCAATGAGCAGTTCTTC.